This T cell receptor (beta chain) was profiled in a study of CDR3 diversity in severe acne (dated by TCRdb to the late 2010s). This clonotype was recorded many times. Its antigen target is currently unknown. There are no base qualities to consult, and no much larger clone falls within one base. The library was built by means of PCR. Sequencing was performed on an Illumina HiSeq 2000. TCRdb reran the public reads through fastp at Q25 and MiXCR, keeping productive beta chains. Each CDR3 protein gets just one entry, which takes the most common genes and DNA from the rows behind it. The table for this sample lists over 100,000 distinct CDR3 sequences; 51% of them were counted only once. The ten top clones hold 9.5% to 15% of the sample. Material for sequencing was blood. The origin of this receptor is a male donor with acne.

The DNA sequence is as follows: TGTGCCAGCAGCGTCACTAGCGGGAGTTATGAGCAGTTCTTC. This gives the protein CASSVTSGSYEQFF. The rearranged chain carries TRBV9 and TRBJ2-1, with 11 central nucleotides matching TRBD2. V loses 2 bases at its end and J loses 8 bases; junction bases beyond the gene matches: 3. From the cysteine up to the phenylalanine, the CDR3 has a length of 14 residues. Only the CDR3 DNA stays, 42 bases, in frame from base 1. Reading the germline V gene gives CDR1 SGDLS and CDR2 YYNGEE.